This TCR beta chain was observed in a study of cytomegalovirus exposure and HLA in healthy donors. Study-level points and caveats: Across donors, sequencing depth was assumed by presence/absence analyses to be roughly uniform.

Per the germline V gene, CDR1 is SNHLY and CDR2 is FYNNEI. The CDR3 is made up of 15 amino acids. Trimming cost V 5 bases and J 4 bases, with 15 bases left between them. On this clone: The antigen is unknown.

With 60 Vbeta and 13 Jbeta primers, the PCR was carried out. Generated by immunoSEQ multiplex PCR, the TCRdb table keeps only in-frame clones and is missing some. This table holds some 130,000 clones, around 77% found once. The clonotype was recovered from a man aged 30-40 years in good health and CMV-seronegative. The V call is TRBV2, the J call TRBJ2-1; no clear D gene. The sample taken for sequencing was PBMCs. The CDR3 DNA reads TGTGCCAGCAGTCCTGCTCGTCCCCAGTACAATGAGCAGTTCTTC. Protein sequence: CASSPARPQYNEQFF.